This T cell receptor beta chain came from a study of blood T cells in healthy people across ages. Study in general: Capture via template switching afforded approximately one barcoded beta molecule per two T cells.

A minimum of 5 micrograms of total RNA was extracted per sample. Sample-barcoded 5' priming and a J-beta primer mix drove a second PCR of roughly 6 to 12 cycles. One entry per CDR3 protein, called by TCRdb with MiXCR from the 5' RACE reads. The repertoire holds more than 1,400,000 distinct CDR3 sequences, with roughly 45% as singletons. The CDR3 spans 15 residues. The germline V gene encodes CDR1 SNHLY and CDR2 FYNNEI. The V gene lost 4 bases and the J gene lost 2 bases, with 14 bases spanning the gap. This TCR derives from a woman younger than 30 in good health. The chain carries TRBV2 and TRBJ1-2; the D is unclear. Input material: blood. The CDR3 coding sequence is TGTGCCAGCAGTGGGTTTAGAGAGTCCAACTATGGCTACACCTTC. As protein: CASSGFRESNYGYTF.